Below, 25 T cell receptor beta chains from the same sample are listed, as sequenced in a study of identical twins. TCRdb re-derived calls from the 5' RACE reads in MiXCR, one entry per CDR3 protein. The data contain roughly 500,000 distinct CDR3 sequences, about 20% of them seen just once; the ten biggest clones take up 0.91%. The data also belong to a second study, concerning T cells expressing NK-cell markers.

Sequenced input: CD4+ T cells sorted from blood. The receptors shown here come from a woman in her late teens or twenties in good health.

In nucleotides, the CDR3 is TGTGCCAGCAGTTCCTACAGGGGCACTGAAGCTTTCTTT. Residues: CASSSYRGTEAFF. The chain joins TRBV12-3 or TRBV12-4 to TRBJ1-1, with TRBD1 matching 7 bases. The CDR3 is 13 residues long. V lost 4 bases, J lost 4 bases, and 3 bases stayed unmatched.

The V and J genes are TRBV12-3 or TRBV12-4 and TRBJ1-6; D uncertain. CDR3 length equals 15 residues. Trimming took 2 bases from V and 6 from J, leaving 11 bases between them. The CDR3 protein is CASSLRQVVNSPLHF. The CDR3 DNA reads as TGTGCCAGCAGTTTAAGGCAGGTGGTTAATTCACCCCTCCACTTT.

The chain employs TRBV29-1 and TRBJ2-2, with unresolved D. The length of the CDR3 is 14 residues. V was trimmed by 4 bases and J by 4 bases, leaving 13 bases between them. The germline CDR1 and CDR2 sequences are SQVTM and ANQGSEA. DNA for the CDR3: TGCAGCGTTGTGGCGTCTAGTGGCACCGGGGAGCTGTTTTTT. Protein sequence: CSVVASSGTGELFF.

This clonotype was counted between two and nine times. This chain links TRBV2 with TRBJ1-3, with 7 nucleotides matching TRBD1. V was pared by 7 bases and J by 7 bases, with 10 bases of the junction left unmatched. This CDR3 region has 14 residues. Per the germline V gene, CDR1 is SNHLY and CDR2 is FYNNEI. CDR3 in amino acids: CASKEGGLVNTIYF. The DNA for the CDR3 is TGTGCCAGCAAGGAAGGGGGCCTTGTTAACACCATATATTTT.

The chain combines TRBV7-9 with TRBJ1-1; D not resolved. The CDR3 runs 16 residues. The V end was cut by 5 bases, the J end by 0 bases, with 16 bases between. The germline V gene encodes CDR1 SEHNR and CDR2 FQNEAQ (reference sequence). CDR3 protein: CASSPWARGMNTEAFF. The CDR3 DNA reads as TGTGCCAGCAGCCCTTGGGCCCGCGGGATGAACACTGAAGCTTTCTTT.

This clonotype was counted a few times. The chain combines TRBV25-1 with TRBJ1-4; D gene uncertain. V lost 8 bases and J lost 10, with 14 bases in between. Germline V gives CDR1 MGHDK, CDR2 SYGVNS. The CDR3 has 12 residues. CDR3: CASSAGLRKLFF. The CDR3 nucleotides are TGTGCCAGCTCGGCGGGTCTAAGAAAACTGTTTTTT.

This chain uses TRBV29-1 with TRBJ2-2; no clear D. From germline, CDR1 is SQVTM and CDR2 ANQGSEA. CDR3 length: 10 residues. V gave up 4 bases and J gave up 5 bases, with 2 bases separating them. CDR3 loop: CSVGTGELFF. As DNA, the CDR3 is TGCAGCGTTGGGACCGGGGAGCTGTTTTTT.

The sample holds a few counts of this clonotype. The gene calls are TRBV7-2 and TRBJ1-1, with 8 bases fitting TRBD1. The germline V gene encodes CDR1 SGHTA and CDR2 FQGNSA. Trimming cost V 3 bases and J 4 bases; bases outside gene matches: 7. The CDR3 covers 15 residues. CDR3 amino acids: CASSLRTGFGTEAFF. CDR3 nucleotide sequence: TGTGCCAGCAGCTTGAGGACAGGGTTTGGCACTGAAGCTTTCTTT.

This clonotype turned up a few times. CDR3 sequence: CSARSGTGTDTQYF. CDR3 DNA sequence: TGCAGTGCCAGGAGCGGGACAGGCACAGATACGCAGTATTTT. This chain connects TRBV20-1 to TRBJ2-3; D is perhaps TRBD1 or TRBD2 (7 bases each). The germline CDR1 and CDR2 sequences are DFQATT and SNEGSKA (reference sequence). This CDR3 has 14 residues. The V end was cut by 6 bases, the J end by 1 base, with 14 bases between.

The chain employs TRBV20-1 and TRBJ1-2, with a possible D match to TRBD1 (6 bases). Germline V gene sequence: CDR1 DFQATT, CDR2 SNEGSKA (reference sequence). This CDR3 comprises 12 residues. The ends were cut back, 5 bases at V and 0 bases at J, with 7 bases in the middle. This CDR3 is CSAHRANYGYTF. As DNA, the CDR3 is TGCAGTGCTCACAGGGCTAACTATGGCTACACCTTC.

The chain's CDR3 is CASSLEGFGYNEQFF. In DNA form, the CDR3 reads TGTGCCAGCAGCTTAGAGGGGTTCGGATACAATGAGCAGTTCTTC. The chain links TRBV11-2 to TRBJ2-1; D is unclear. The CDR3 spans 15 residues. The V end lost 0 bases, the J end lost 4 bases, and 10 bases lay between the germline ends. In germline, CDR1 is SGHAT, CDR2 FQNNGV.

This clonotype was seen at least ten times. The J gene is TRBJ2-1, the V gene TRBV29-1; D unclear. The CDR3 totals 16 residues. V lost 0 bases and J 4 bases, leaving 16 bases between the germline ends. Germline V lookup: CDR1 SQVTM, CDR2 ANQGSEA. CDR3 in amino acids: CSVEDQTASMYNEQFF. As DNA, the CDR3 is TGCAGCGTTGAAGATCAGACCGCCTCCATGTACAATGAGCAGTTCTTC.

This chain connects TRBV7-2 to TRBJ2-2; D not certain. V was pared by 6 bases and J by 1 base, with 9 bases between. The CDR3 totals 14 residues. Germline loops: CDR1 SGHTA, CDR2 FQGNSA. Here the CDR3 DNA reads TGTGCCAGCAGTTCTCGACTGAACACCGGGGAGCTGTTTTTT. Protein sequence: CASSSRLNTGELFF.

This chain connects TRBV27 to TRBJ2-6; D may be TRBD2 (6 bases). V lost 3 bases to trimming and J lost 2 bases, with 17 bases between them. This CDR3 spans 18 amino acids. In germline, CDR1 is MNHEY, CDR2 SMNVEV (reference sequence). CDR3 in amino acids: CASSFTIFGGTGANVLTF. The CDR3 DNA reads as TGTGCCAGCAGTTTTACTATATTCGGGGGTACTGGGGCCAACGTCCTGACTTTC.

This chain joins TRBV6-2 or TRBV6-3 and TRBJ1-2; no clear D. With 4 bases removed from V and 4 bases from J, the gap between germline ends came to 13 bases. CDR1 is MNHEY and CDR2 is SVGEGT in the germline V gene. The CDR3 loop spans 14 amino acids. The CDR3 is CASSSPGRGYGYTF. In DNA form, the CDR3 reads TGTGCCAGCAGTTCCCCGGGCAGAGGCTATGGCTACACCTTC.

This clonotype has ten or more counts. V and J are TRBV6-5 and TRBJ2-7; 9 nucleotides align to TRBD1. The germline V gene has CDR1 MNHEY and CDR2 SVGAGI. Trimming removed 2 bases from V and 6 bases from J; junction bases left unmatched: 5. The CDR3 has 14 amino acids. CDR3 loop: CASSYATGGGEQYF. In DNA, the CDR3 is TGTGCCAGCAGTTACGCGACAGGGGGTGGCGAGCAGTACTTC.

This clonotype was detected once. The J gene is TRBJ1-1, the V gene TRBV20-1; maybe TRBD1 (5 bases). Looked up from germline, CDR1 is DFQATT and CDR2 is SNEGSKA (reference sequence). V dropped 6 bases and J dropped 3 bases, with 11 bases sitting between them. This CDR3 has 12 amino acids. The DNA of the CDR3 is TGCAGTGCGGTGGGGGGTCACACTGAAGCTTTCTTT. It codes for CSAVGGHTEAFF.

The table lists this clonotype with a count of one. This chain joins TRBV20-1 and TRBJ2-7; maybe TRBD1 (5 bases). Germline CDR1 and CDR2: DFQATT and SNEGSKA (reference sequence). CDR3 size: 13 residues. The V end was cut by 2 bases, the J end by 7 bases, with 15 bases between. For the CDR3, the DNA is TGCAGTGCTAGATCCCAGGGTACGAGGGAGCAGTACTTC. Protein sequence: CSARSQGTREQYF.

Only a few counts were recorded for this clonotype. This sequence joins TRBV20-1 and TRBJ2-1, with 10 bases lining up with TRBD2. V gave up 4 bases and J gave up 9 bases; unmatched junction bases: 12. Germline assignment: CDR1 DFQATT and CDR2 SNEGSKA (reference sequence). This CDR3 has 15 amino acids. This CDR3 is CSATKTASGSREQFF. In DNA, the CDR3 is TGCAGTGCTACCAAGACGGCTAGCGGGAGTCGTGAGCAGTTCTTC.

In this sample, this clonotype turned up a few times. The gene calls are TRBV20-1 and TRBJ1-6; the D is unclear. V was pared by 6 bases and J by 7 bases, with 13 bases between. Per the germline V gene, CDR1 is DFQATT and CDR2 is SNEGSKA (reference sequence). The CDR3 runs 13 residues. The CDR3 loop is CSATDAANSPLHF. Here the CDR3 DNA reads TGCAGTGCAACGGACGCGGCCAATTCACCCCTCCACTTT.

This rearrangement joins TRBV11-2 to TRBJ2-3; possibly TRBD1 for D (5 bases). The germline gives CDR1 SGHAT, CDR2 FQNNGV. V gave up 5 bases and J gave up 4 bases, with 16 bases separating them. The CDR3 covers 15 residues. This CDR3 is CASSRDSINADTQYF. CDR3 in DNA: TGTGCCAGCAGCAGAGACAGTATTAATGCAGATACGCAGTATTTT.

This clonotype was seen only a few times. This rearrangement joins TRBV20-1 to TRBJ2-1; 7 nucleotides agree with TRBD2. The CDR3 has 15 amino acids. V lost 0 bases to trimming and J lost 5 bases; unmatched junction nucleotides: 7. Germline CDR1 reads DFQATT; CDR2 reads SNEGSKA (reference sequence). For the CDR3, the DNA is TGCAGTGCTAGAGAGGGGGGGGGGAGACACAATGAGCAGTTCTTC. Translated, it gives CSAREGGGRHNEQFF.

The chain has TRBV6-2 or TRBV6-3 and TRBJ1-2, with D unresolved. Germline CDR1 MNHEY, CDR2 SVGEGT. The V end lost 5 bases, the J end lost 5 bases, and 9 bases lay between the germline ends. The CDR3 is made up of 12 amino acids. CDR3 DNA: TGTGCCAGCAGTCCAAGAATTTATGGCTACACCTTC. Its translation: CASSPRIYGYTF.

This clonotype showed up just a few times. CDR3 in DNA: TGTGCCAGCAGCTCCCCCGGATTCCTCTCCTACGAGCAGTACTTC. It yields the protein CASSSPGFLSYEQYF. This sequence joins TRBV2 and TRBJ2-7; D ambiguous. In germline, CDR1 is SNHLY, CDR2 FYNNEI. This CDR3 has 15 residues. V was pared by 6 bases and J by 0 bases, with 15 bases between.

The table lists this clonotype with a few counts. The chain employs TRBV29-1 and TRBJ1-4; D is possibly TRBD1 (6 bases). The V gene lost 4 bases and the J gene lost 5 bases, with 17 bases spanning the gap. CDR3 length: 15 residues. From germline, CDR1 is SQVTM and CDR2 ANQGSEA. As DNA, the CDR3 is TGCAGCGTTGGGAGGTCAGCAGGGACAAATGAAAAACTGTTTTTT. Translation gives CSVGRSAGTNEKLFF.